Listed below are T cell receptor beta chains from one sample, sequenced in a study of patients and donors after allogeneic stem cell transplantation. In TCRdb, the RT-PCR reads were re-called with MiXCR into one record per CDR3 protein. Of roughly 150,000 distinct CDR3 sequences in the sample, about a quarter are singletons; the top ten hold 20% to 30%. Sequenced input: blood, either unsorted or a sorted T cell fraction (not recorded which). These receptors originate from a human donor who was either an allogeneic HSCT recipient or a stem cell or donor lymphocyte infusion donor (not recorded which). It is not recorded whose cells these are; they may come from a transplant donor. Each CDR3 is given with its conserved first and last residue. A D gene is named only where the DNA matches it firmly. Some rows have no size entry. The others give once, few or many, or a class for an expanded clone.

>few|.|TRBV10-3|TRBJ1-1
CAISALQTGANTEAFF
TGTGCCATCAGTGCACTCCAAACAGGAGCGAACACTGAAGCTTTCTTT
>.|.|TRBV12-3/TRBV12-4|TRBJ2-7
CASSTDRDYEQYF
TGTGCCAGCAGTACTGACAGAGACTACGAGCAGTACTTC
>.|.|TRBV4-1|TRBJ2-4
CASSQPQEIAKNIQYF
TGCGCCAGCAGCCAACCCCAAGAGATAGCCAAAAACATTCAGTACTTC
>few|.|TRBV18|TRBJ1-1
CASSQAPGTEAFF
TGTGCCAGCTCACAGGCCCCCGGCACTGAAGCTTTCTTT
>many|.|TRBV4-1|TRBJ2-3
CASSQVGNSHGGTQYF
TGCGCCAGCAGCCAAGTGGGCAATAGCCATGGAGGAACGCAGTATTTT
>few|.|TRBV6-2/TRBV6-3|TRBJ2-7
CASSYVGRLSYEQYF
TGTGCCAGCAGTTACGTGGGACGGCTCTCCTACGAGCAGTACTTC
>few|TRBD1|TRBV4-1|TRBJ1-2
CASSLTGQGADYGYTF
TGCGCCAGCAGCCTAACGGGACAGGGGGCTGACTATGGCTACACCTTC
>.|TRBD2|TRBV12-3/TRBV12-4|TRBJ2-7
CASSSRLAGDNSYEQYF
TGTGCCAGCAGTTCCAGACTAGCGGGAGATAACTCCTACGAGCAGTACTTC
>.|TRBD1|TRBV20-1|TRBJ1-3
CSAPDRAGGNTIYF
TGCAGTGCCCCAGACAGGGCTGGGGGAAACACCATATATTTT
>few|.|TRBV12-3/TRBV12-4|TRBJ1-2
CASSLQPPAEGTF
TGTGCCAGCAGTTTACAACCCCCAGCGGAGGGCACCTTC
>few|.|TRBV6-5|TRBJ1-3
CASSSTFTVSGNTIYF
TGTGCCAGCAGTTCCACTTTCACAGTCTCTGGAAACACCATATATTTT
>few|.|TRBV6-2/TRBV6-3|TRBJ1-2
CASSYSKFEPHYGYTF
TGTGCCAGCAGTTACTCGAAATTCGAACCACACTATGGCTACACCTTC
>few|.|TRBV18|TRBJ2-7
CASSLVIGDEQYF
TGTGCCAGCTCACTAGTAATCGGGGACGAGCAGTACTTC
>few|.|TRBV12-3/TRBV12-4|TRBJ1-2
CASRGSYGYTF
TGTGCCAGCAGGGGCAGCTATGGCTACACCTTC
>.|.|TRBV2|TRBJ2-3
CANDWGLTVTDTQYF
TGTGCCAACGACTGGGGACTTACCGTCACAGATACGCAGTATTTT
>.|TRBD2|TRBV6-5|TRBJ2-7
CASNPIRGGIYEQYF
TGTGCCAGCAACCCCATCCGGGGGGGGATTTACGAGCAGTACTTC
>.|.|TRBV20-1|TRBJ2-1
CSARGPSYNEQFF
TGCAGTGCTAGAGGGCCGAGCTACAATGAGCAGTTCTTC
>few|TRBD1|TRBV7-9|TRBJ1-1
CASSSRGDRDEAFF
TGTGCCAGCAGCTCAAGGGGGGACAGAGACGAAGCTTTCTTT
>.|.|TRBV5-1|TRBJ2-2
CASGGQNTGELFF
TGCGCCAGCGGAGGACAGAACACCGGGGAGCTGTTTTTT
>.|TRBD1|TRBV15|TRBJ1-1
CATSREPGQGRAEAFF
TGTGCCACCAGCAGAGAACCCGGACAGGGGAGGGCTGAAGCTTTCTTT
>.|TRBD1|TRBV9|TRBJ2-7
CASSQGTGPYEQYF
TGTGCCAGCAGCCAGGGGACAGGCCCTTACGAGCAGTACTTC
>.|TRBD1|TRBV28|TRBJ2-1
CASSWTGFYNEQFF
TGTGCCAGCAGTTGGACAGGGTTCTACAATGAGCAGTTCTTC
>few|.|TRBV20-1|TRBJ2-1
CSAWAGISYNEQFF
TGCAGTGCCTGGGCGGGGATCTCCTACAATGAGCAGTTCTTC
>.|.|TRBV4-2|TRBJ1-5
CASSQEVGTYTQPQHF
TGTGCCAGCAGCCAGGAGGTGGGGACATATACCCAGCCCCAGCATTTT
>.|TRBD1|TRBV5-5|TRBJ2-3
CASSLVPGQGDTQYF
TGTGCCAGCAGCTTGGTCCCGGGACAGGGAGATACGCAGTATTTT
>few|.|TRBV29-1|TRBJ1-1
CSVRGGWQPEAFF
TGCAGCGTCCGGGGAGGTTGGCAGCCTGAAGCTTTCTTT
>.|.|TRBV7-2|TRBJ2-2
CASSPTTANTGELFF
TGTGCCAGCAGCCCGACGACCGCGAACACCGGGGAGCTGTTTTTT
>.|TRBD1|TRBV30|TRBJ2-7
CAWSSGQGVYYEQYF
TGTGCCTGGAGTTCCGGACAGGGAGTCTACTACGAGCAGTACTTC
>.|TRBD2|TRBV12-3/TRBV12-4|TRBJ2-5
CASRTSGTQETQYF
TGTGCCAGCAGGACTAGCGGGACCCAAGAGACCCAGTACTTC
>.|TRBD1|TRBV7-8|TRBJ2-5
CASSIQDRPPLQETQYF
TGTGCCAGCAGCATACAGGACAGGCCTCCTTTACAAGAGACCCAGTACTTC
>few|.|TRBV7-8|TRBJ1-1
CASSLFESNSFF
TGTGCCAGCAGCTTATTTGAGTCAAACTCTTTCTTT
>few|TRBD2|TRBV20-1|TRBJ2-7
CSARDSRLAPYEQYF
TGCAGTGCTAGAGATTCGCGACTAGCGCCCTACGAGCAGTACTTC
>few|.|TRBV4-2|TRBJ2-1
CASSQDRGHNEQFF
TGTGCCAGCAGCCAAGACAGAGGACACAATGAGCAGTTCTTC
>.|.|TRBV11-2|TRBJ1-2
CASSRTDLIYGYTF
TGTGCCAGCAGCCGGACAGACCTGATCTATGGCTACACCTTC
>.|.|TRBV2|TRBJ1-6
CATLVPLHF
TGTGCCACCTTGGTGCCCCTCCACTTT
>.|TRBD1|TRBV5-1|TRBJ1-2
CASSFFGDSHGYTF
TGCGCCAGCAGCTTTTTCGGGGACAGCCATGGCTACACCTTC
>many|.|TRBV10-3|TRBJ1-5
CAISETGWINQPQHF
TGTGCCATCAGTGAGACAGGGTGGATTAATCAGCCCCAGCATTTT
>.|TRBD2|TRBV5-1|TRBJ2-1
CASSLRVRLAGGLGEQFF
TGCGCCAGCAGCTTGAGAGTCCGGCTAGCGGGAGGATTAGGTGAGCAGTTCTTC
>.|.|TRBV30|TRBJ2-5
CAWNGDQETQYF
TGTGCCTGGAACGGGGACCAAGAGACCCAGTACTTC
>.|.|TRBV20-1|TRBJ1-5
CSAWAGGENQPQHF
TGCAGTGCTTGGGCGGGGGGCGAAAATCAGCCCCAGCATTTT